The 6 T cell receptor beta chains given below trace back to one sample, sequenced in a study of OX40 agonist ivuxolimab in advanced cancers. This table comes from immunoSEQ multiplex PCR, and its TCRdb copy is limited to in-frame clones, with some not included. Of 80,000 to 85,000 clones in the sample, 70% to 90% are singletons; the top ten hold 5.5% to 7%. The material sequenced was CD4+ or CD8+ T cells sorted from blood, taken in a trial of the OX40 agonist ivuxolimab. The receptors stem from an adult with an advanced solid tumor such as melanoma, head and neck, liver or kidney cancer.

This sequence joins TRBV6-1 and TRBJ1-4; D is unclear. Trimming pared 3 bases from V and 8 bases from J, leaving 13 bases between. The CDR3 has 14 amino acids. CDR1 and CDR2 from the germline V gene are MNHNS and SASEGT. The chain's CDR3 is CASSEETLWEKLFF. The CDR3 nucleotides are TGTGCCAGCAGTGAGGAGACCTTGTGGGAAAAACTGTTTTTT.

This clone was detected a few times. V gene TRBV30 combines with J gene TRBJ1-1; D gene ambiguous. The CDR3 sequence is 13 residues long. CDR1 GTSNPN and CDR2 SVGIG come from the germline V gene (reference sequence). The V end was cut by 3 bases, the J end by 0 bases, with 8 bases between. CDR3 sequence (DNA): TGTGCCTGGAGACAGACACTGAACACTGAAGCTTTCTTT. Protein product: CAWRQTLNTEAFF. The full variable domain, its missing parts supplied by reference TRBV30 and TRBJ1-1, is SQTIHQWPATLVQPVGSPLSLECTVEGTSNPNLYWYRQAAGRGLQLLFYSVGIGQISSEVPQNLSASRPQDRQFILSSKKLLLSDSGFYLCAWRQTLNTEAFFGQGTRLTVV.

V and J are TRBV19 and TRBJ2-7; tentative D call: TRBD1 (5 bases). The CDR3 runs to 13 residues. Germline CDR1 and CDR2: LNHDA and SQIVND (reference sequence). V was pared by 5 bases and J by 3 bases, with 11 bases between. CDR3 sequence: CASSVTGLYEQYF. DNA of the CDR3: TGTGCCAGTAGTGTAACAGGTCTCTACGAGCAGTACTTC.

This sequence joins TRBV5-1 and TRBJ2-7; 10 bases agree with TRBD1. Looked up from germline, CDR1 is SGHRS and CDR2 is YFSETQ. CDR3 length: 18 residues. Trimming removed 3 bases from V and 4 bases from J; junction bases left unmatched: 16. CDR3 residues: CASSSYTSRDRGLYEQYF. As DNA, the CDR3 is TGCGCCAGCAGCTCGTACACTTCCCGGGACAGGGGATTATACGAGCAGTACTTC.

The V call is TRBV7-2, the J call TRBJ2-5, with a possible D match to TRBD2 (6 bases). Trimming left V 3 bases short and J 1 base short, with 15 bases between. The CDR3 covers 16 residues. CDR1 SGHTA and CDR2 FQGNSA come from the germline V gene. The CDR3 spells CASSFRRAGSQETQYF. CDR3 coding DNA: TGTGCCAGCAGCTTCCGGAGGGCCGGTTCCCAAGAGACCCAGTACTTC.

The gene calls are TRBV27 and TRBJ2-5, with 9 bases fitting TRBD2. V gave up 5 bases and J gave up 1 base; unmatched junction bases: 20. CDR3 size: 20 residues. The germline gives CDR1 MNHEY, CDR2 SMNVEV (reference sequence). The CDR3 DNA reads as TGTGCCAGCAGTAGCCTAGCTAGGCGGGAGGGCCAGGACCCCCAAGAGACCCAGTACTTC. Residues: CASSSLARREGQDPQETQYF.